This TCR beta chain was retrieved from a study of T cell repertoires in ileal Crohn's disease (dated by TCRdb to about 2019). Regarding the study in general: The median duration of disease was 7.9 years, and at the time of surgery approximately 33% of patients were active smokers. Postoperative therapy was given to about half of the patients, with thiopurines administered to more than 10 patients and anti-TNF agents administered to approximately 20 patients. TCR repertoire analysis was done in fewer than 75 Crohn's disease patients from a prospective multicentre cohort. Endoscopic postoperative recurrence was defined by a Rutgeerts score above i0. The study sequenced approximately 150 mucosal samples from 55 or so patients, taken at several locations on the surgical specimen and at postoperative endoscopy. The study was conducted in parallel with a multicentre cohort that was designed to identify predictors of early endoscopic recurrence following ileocolonic resection. Every patient underwent surgery because of a complication, which was stricturing disease in about 61% of cases and penetrating disease in roughly 39%.

The CDR3, cysteine through phenylalanine, is 17 amino acids long. Only the CDR3 DNA stays, 51 bases, in frame from base 1. Cut back by 1 base and 2 bases, the V and J ends lie 12 bases apart. CDR1 and CDR2 are read off the germline V gene as SGHVS and FNYEAQ. The study at large found these results: A significantly higher proportion of clonal expansions was observed in active smokers at surgery than in non-smokers (about 25% vs 20%, p=0.02). Higher percentages of high-frequency clones at the time of surgery were linked to endoscopic recurrence, and every patient with clonality above 26.8% (18/57) had recurrence. Mucosal CD4 and CD8 T cells were sorted and sequenced only in a subgroup of patients, whose size was not stated. Compared with CD4 T cells, sorted CD8 T cells held more high-frequency clones, which suggests that the mucosal expansions were mostly CD8.

Library preparation employed the immunoSEQ multiplex PCR assay. Adaptive Biotechnology amplified the CDR3 regions from genomic DNA with a two-step multiplex PCR designed to control amplification bias. In the first PCR, primers covered every V and J gene segment, and in the second PCR, barcodes and Illumina adapters were added. An Illumina instrument was used to sequence the CDR3 libraries. In the authors' own workflow: The analysis drew on both the pipelines supplied by the vendor and custom analysis of the raw data in R/Bioconductor running R version 3.3.0. Clonality, ranging from 0 to 1, was calculated as the inverse of the normalised Shannon entropy of all productive clones. The repertoire share taken up by the top 100 clones defined high-frequency clones, and only clones that passed a 95% confidence test were kept. Overlap between samples was measured with the Morisita-Horn index, while repertoire diversity was measured with the Simpson index. The immuneACCESS repertoire file appears here via TCRdb, limited to in-frame rearrangements. These files lack a portion of the clones; in checked studies, under half of the deficit traces to unresolved V genes, and the cause of the others is not known. The V and J calls and clone size were taken over from that table, and D and trimming were inferred from the DNA. The table for this sample lists approximately 5,400 clones; more than 75% of them were counted only once. Approximately 0.84% of the sample belongs to the ten largest clones.

A word on this clone: Its binding antigen is unknown. No base-level quality is on record; no much larger clone is a single base apart.

Before cell sorting, lamina propria lymphocytes from surgical specimens were separated using a Ficoll-hypaque gradient. Adults with ileal or ileocolonic Crohn's disease and an indication for ileocolonic resection were eligible for inclusion. CD4 and CD8 T cells were sorted on a BD FACSAria III with mean purity above 97%. Material: CD4+ T cells from ileum. Recombination linked TRBV7-6 to TRBJ2-6; TRBD2 could be the D gene, as 5 bases match. This sequence was found in an adult with Crohn's disease. Some clones in this sample may be carry-over from other donors' samples. The CDR3 reads CASSLVPLATGANVLTF. At the DNA level, the sequence is TGTGCCAGCAGCTTAGTTCCCCTAGCTACTGGGGCCAACGTCCTGACTTTC.